A selection of T cell receptor beta chains follows, all from one sample in a study of T cell repertoires in cytomegalovirus infection. No antigen has been assigned to these receptors. TCRdb re-called the reads through MiXCR, storing one row per CDR3 protein. The sample lists roughly 120,000 distinct CDR3 sequences, more than 30% seen once, with 58% in the top ten. Sequences were derived from CD8+ T cells from cultured PBMCs, sampled from culture after CMV antigen stimulation. The receptors derive from a human donor in good health (CMV status not recorded). Some clones in this sample may be carry-over from other donors' samples. CDR3s include the opening cysteine and the closing phenylalanine or tryptophan. Fields, in order: D gene, V gene, J gene, clone size, CDR3 protein, CDR3 DNA. A D gene is named only where the DNA matches it firmly. Size is omitted from some rows. Given values are once, few, many or a class for expanded clones.

d_gene: TRBD1; v_gene: TRBV7-6; j_gene: TRBJ1-1; abundance: many; CDR3aa: CASSLAAGQGPEAFF; CDR3nt: TGTGCCAGCAGCTTAGCAGCGGGACAGGGGCCTGAAGCTTTCTTT
d_gene: TRBD1; v_gene: TRBV6-5; j_gene: TRBJ1-2; abundance: few; CDR3aa: CASSYTIGQDYGYTF; CDR3nt: TGTGCCAGCAGTTACACAATCGGACAGGACTATGGCTACACCTTC
d_gene: -; v_gene: TRBV6-2/TRBV6-3; j_gene: TRBJ1-1; abundance: few; CDR3aa: CASSYASTVLNTEAFF; CDR3nt: TGTGCCAGCAGTTACGCTTCGACAGTCCTGAACACTGAAGCTTTCTTT
d_gene: -; v_gene: TRBV27; j_gene: TRBJ1-2; abundance: -; CDR3aa: CASSLVGGRATSGYTF; CDR3nt: TGTGCCAGCAGTTTAGTCGGCGGCAGGGCAACGTCTGGCTACACCTTC
d_gene: -; v_gene: TRBV7-2; j_gene: TRBJ2-7; abundance: few; CDR3aa: CASSLSQGAPYEQYF; CDR3nt: TGTGCCAGCAGCTTAAGTCAAGGGGCCCCCTACGAGCAGTACTTC
d_gene: -; v_gene: TRBV6-6; j_gene: TRBJ2-2; abundance: few; CDR3aa: CASSLSDTSTGELFF; CDR3nt: TGTGCCAGCAGTTTAAGCGACACCTCCACCGGGGAGCTGTTTTTT
d_gene: TRBD1; v_gene: TRBV6-2/TRBV6-3; j_gene: TRBJ2-7; abundance: -; CDR3aa: CASSYLPGQGPYEQYF; CDR3nt: TGTGCCAGCAGTTACTTACCGGGACAGGGACCCTACGAGCAGTACTTC
d_gene: -; v_gene: TRBV7-2; j_gene: TRBJ1-5; abundance: few; CDR3aa: CASSLGFQPQHF; CDR3nt: TGTGCCAGCAGCTTAGGGTTTCAGCCCCAGCATTTT
d_gene: -; v_gene: TRBV19; j_gene: TRBJ2-7; abundance: few; CDR3aa: CASSINSHEQYF; CDR3nt: TGTGCCAGTAGTATAAATTCCCACGAGCAGTACTTC
d_gene: TRBD1; v_gene: TRBV7-6; j_gene: TRBJ1-1; abundance: few; CDR3aa: CASSPVGQGTEAFF; CDR3nt: TGTGCCAGCAGCCCCGTCGGACAGGGGACTGAAGCTTTCTTT
d_gene: -; v_gene: TRBV4-1; j_gene: TRBJ2-2; abundance: -; CDR3aa: CASSQGLRDYTGELFF; CDR3nt: TGCGCCAGCAGCCAAGGCCTCCGAGATTACACCGGGGAGCTGTTTTTT
d_gene: -; v_gene: TRBV2; j_gene: TRBJ2-3; abundance: -; CDR3aa: CASSGAGRGTDTQYF; CDR3nt: TGTGCCAGCAGCGGGGCAGGGAGAGGGACAGATACGCAGTATTTT
d_gene: -; v_gene: TRBV6-1; j_gene: TRBJ1-6; abundance: few; CDR3aa: CASRLEGTYNSPLHF; CDR3nt: TGTGCCAGCAGGCTAGAGGGCACCTATAATTCACCCCTCCACTTT
d_gene: -; v_gene: TRBV29-1; j_gene: TRBJ2-2; abundance: -; CDR3aa: CSVEGGATGELFF; CDR3nt: TGCAGCGTTGAAGGAGGGGCTACCGGGGAGCTGTTTTTT
d_gene: -; v_gene: TRBV25-1; j_gene: TRBJ1-2; abundance: -; CDR3aa: CASSEYFAKPGDDGYTF; CDR3nt: TGTGCCAGCAGTGAATATTTTGCGAAGCCAGGGGACGATGGCTACACCTTC
d_gene: -; v_gene: TRBV4-1; j_gene: TRBJ1-4; abundance: few; CDR3aa: CASSQGTVATNEKLFF; CDR3nt: TGCGCCAGCAGCCAAGGAACAGTTGCAACTAATGAAAAACTGTTTTTT
d_gene: -; v_gene: TRBV7-6; j_gene: TRBJ1-6; abundance: -; CDR3aa: CASSIDGPNSPLHF; CDR3nt: TGTGCCAGCAGCATCGACGGACCTAATTCACCCCTCCACTTT
d_gene: TRBD1; v_gene: TRBV12-3/TRBV12-4; j_gene: TRBJ2-1; abundance: few; CDR3aa: CASSFVGGPYNEQFF; CDR3nt: TGTGCCAGCAGTTTTGTAGGGGGCCCCTACAATGAGCAGTTCTTC
d_gene: -; v_gene: TRBV7-9; j_gene: TRBJ2-7; abundance: -; CDR3aa: CASSFSLSEEQYF; CDR3nt: TGTGCCAGCAGCTTTAGCCTCTCGGAGGAGCAGTACTTC
d_gene: -; v_gene: TRBV5-4; j_gene: TRBJ2-1; abundance: -; CDR3aa: CASSSQVGQFF; CDR3nt: TGTGCCAGCAGCTCCCAAGTGGGGCAGTTCTTC
d_gene: -; v_gene: TRBV27; j_gene: TRBJ2-6; abundance: few; CDR3aa: CASSFYGANVLTF; CDR3nt: TGTGCCAGCAGTTTTTATGGGGCCAACGTCCTGACTTTC
d_gene: TRBD1; v_gene: TRBV9; j_gene: TRBJ1-3; abundance: few; CDR3aa: CASSADVWTGDSGNTIYF; CDR3nt: TGTGCCAGCAGCGCAGATGTATGGACAGGGGACTCTGGAAACACCATATATTTT
d_gene: TRBD2; v_gene: TRBV20-1; j_gene: TRBJ2-7; abundance: few; CDR3aa: CSAGRSGANEQYF; CDR3nt: TGCAGTGCTGGGCGTAGCGGGGCGAACGAGCAGTACTTC
d_gene: -; v_gene: TRBV24-1; j_gene: TRBJ1-5; abundance: few; CDR3aa: CAPVRSSNQPQHF; CDR3nt: TGTGCCCCCGTACGGAGTTCGAATCAGCCCCAGCATTTT
d_gene: -; v_gene: TRBV10-3; j_gene: TRBJ2-7; abundance: few; CDR3aa: CAIREDSAAQYF; CDR3nt: TGTGCCATCAGGGAGGACAGTGCGGCGCAGTACTTC
d_gene: TRBD1; v_gene: TRBV20-1; j_gene: TRBJ1-5; abundance: few; CDR3aa: CSARYRDRSNQPQHF; CDR3nt: TGCAGTGCTCGTTATCGGGACAGGTCCAATCAGCCCCAGCATTTT
d_gene: -; v_gene: TRBV11-2; j_gene: TRBJ2-6; abundance: few; CDR3aa: CASSLEISGANVLTF; CDR3nt: TGTGCCAGCAGCTTGGAGATCTCTGGGGCCAACGTCCTGACTTTC
d_gene: -; v_gene: TRBV7-6; j_gene: TRBJ2-5; abundance: -; CDR3aa: CASSSYLQQGQETQYF; CDR3nt: TGTGCCAGCAGCTCATACCTTCAACAGGGTCAAGAGACCCAGTACTTC
d_gene: -; v_gene: TRBV7-8; j_gene: TRBJ2-7; abundance: -; CDR3aa: CASSLEGEYEQYF; CDR3nt: TGTGCCAGCAGCTTAGAGGGGGAGTACGAGCAGTACTTC
d_gene: -; v_gene: TRBV7-9; j_gene: TRBJ1-1; abundance: few; CDR3aa: CASSNILGWTEAFF; CDR3nt: TGTGCCAGCAGCAACATTCTCGGGTGGACTGAAGCTTTCTTT
d_gene: TRBD1; v_gene: TRBV6-6; j_gene: TRBJ1-6; abundance: -; CDR3aa: CASSYSIRDRNSPLHF; CDR3nt: TGTGCCAGCAGTTACTCGATCCGGGACAGGAATTCACCCCTCCACTTT
d_gene: -; v_gene: TRBV5-6; j_gene: TRBJ2-1; abundance: -; CDR3aa: CASSLLDSYNEQFF; CDR3nt: TGTGCCAGCAGCTTACTTGACAGCTACAATGAGCAGTTCTTC
d_gene: -; v_gene: TRBV11-2; j_gene: TRBJ1-1; abundance: -; CDR3aa: CASSGSLGVTSEAFF; CDR3nt: TGTGCCAGCAGCGGGTCCCTTGGGGTGACAAGCGAAGCTTTCTTT
d_gene: -; v_gene: TRBV7-6; j_gene: TRBJ2-7; abundance: many; CDR3aa: CASSSIRGREQYF; CDR3nt: TGTGCCAGCAGCTCCATCCGTGGTCGCGAGCAGTACTTC
d_gene: -; v_gene: TRBV7-2; j_gene: TRBJ1-1; abundance: many; CDR3aa: CASKQGRNTEAFF; CDR3nt: TGTGCCAGCAAACAGGGAAGGAACACTGAAGCTTTCTTT
d_gene: -; v_gene: TRBV24-1; j_gene: TRBJ1-5; abundance: -; CDR3aa: CATSDLLGPKPQHF; CDR3nt: TGTGCCACCAGTGATTTGTTGGGACCGAAGCCCCAGCATTTT
d_gene: TRBD1; v_gene: TRBV7-8; j_gene: TRBJ1-4; abundance: -; CDR3aa: CASSLQLGTDNEKLFF; CDR3nt: TGTGCCAGCAGCTTACAGTTGGGGACAGATAATGAAAAACTGTTTTTT
d_gene: -; v_gene: TRBV7-2; j_gene: TRBJ1-1; abundance: -; CDR3aa: CANGRDKNTEAFF; CDR3nt: TGTGCCAACGGCCGGGACAAGAACACTGAAGCTTTCTTT
d_gene: TRBD1; v_gene: TRBV3-1; j_gene: TRBJ2-5; abundance: many; CDR3aa: CASSQAGTGGRGETQYF; CDR3nt: TGTGCCAGCAGCCAGGCTGGGACAGGGGGCAGGGGGGAGACCCAGTACTTC
d_gene: -; v_gene: TRBV12-3/TRBV12-4; j_gene: TRBJ2-3; abundance: few; CDR3aa: CASGNGEQYF; CDR3nt: TGTGCCAGCGGAAACGGGGAGCAGTATTTT
d_gene: -; v_gene: TRBV28; j_gene: TRBJ2-2; abundance: -; CDR3aa: CASRLRPLRANTGELFF; CDR3nt: TGTGCCAGCAGACTCCGACCGTTACGGGCGAACACCGGGGAGCTGTTTTTT
d_gene: -; v_gene: TRBV7-6; j_gene: TRBJ2-5; abundance: few; CDR3aa: CASSLPSGQETQYF; CDR3nt: TGTGCCAGCAGCTTACCGTCGGGCCAAGAGACCCAGTACTTC
d_gene: TRBD2; v_gene: TRBV6-1; j_gene: TRBJ2-3; abundance: -; CDR3aa: CASSELSEPGLARTDTQYF; CDR3nt: TGTGCCAGCAGTGAATTGAGCGAACCGGGACTAGCGCGCACAGATACGCAGTATTTT